The 26 T cell receptor beta chains below were found in one sample sequenced in a study of identical twins. TCRdb analysed the 5' RACE reads with MiXCR anew, one entry per CDR3 protein. Here the sample spans approximately 1.8 million distinct CDR3 sequences, around 29% being singletons. What was sequenced was cord blood. These receptor sequences come from a newborn girl in good health.

This chain joins TRBV4-2 and TRBJ2-1, with D tentatively TRBD1 or TRBD2 (6 bases each). Per the germline V gene, CDR1 is LGHNA and CDR2 is YNFKEQ. Trimming took 4 bases from V and 4 from J, leaving 20 bases between them. This CDR3 is 17 amino acids long. As DNA, the CDR3 is TGTGCCAGCAGCCCTAATCGCAAGGGGGGAACTTACAATGAGCAGTTCTTC. Amino acids: CASSPNRKGGTYNEQFF.

This clonotype was counted between two and nine times. This chain links TRBV5-5 with TRBJ1-2; D gene ambiguous. Germline V gene lookup returns CDR1 SGHKS and CDR2 YYEKEE (reference sequence). V lost 2 bases and J 3 bases, leaving 17 bases between the germline ends. The CDR3 runs 16 residues. The CDR3, as DNA: TGTGCCAGCAGCTTTCTGAGAATCCGGTGGTACTATGGCTACACCTTC. Its translation is CASSFLRIRWYYGYTF.

The chain combines TRBV7-9 with TRBJ2-4, with TRBD1 identical over 9 bases. The germline V gene has CDR1 SEHNR and CDR2 FQNEAQ (reference sequence). This CDR3 has 18 amino acids. With 3 bases clipped from V and 0 bases from J, the junction kept 9 bases outside the gene matches. The CDR3 loop reads CASSLGTGTLLAKNIQYF. CDR3 nucleotides: TGTGCCAGCAGCTTGGGGACAGGGACTTTATTAGCCAAAAACATTCAGTACTTC. The full variable domain, in which reference TRBV7-9 and TRBJ2-4 provide the parts outside the CDR3, is DTGVSQNPRHKITKRGQNVTFRCDPISEHNRLYWYRQTLGQGPEFLTYFQNEAQLEKSRLLSDRFSAERPKGSFSTLEIQRTEQGDSAMYLCASSLGTGTLLAKNIQYFGAGTRLSVL.

The rearrangement links TRBV18 to TRBJ2-3, with D unclear. The CDR3 consists of 13 residues. The V and J ends lost 7 bases and 7 bases respectively, with 15 bases between them. Germline assignment: CDR1 KGHSH and CDR2 LQKENI. The CDR3: CASCRDFAYTQYF. CDR3 DNA: TGTGCCAGCTGTCGAGACTTCGCCTATACGCAGTATTTT.

In this sample, this clonotype turned up a few times. The rearrangement uses TRBV29-1 and TRBJ1-2; the D is unclear. This CDR3 has 12 residues. V lost 4 bases to trimming and J lost 4 bases, with 10 bases between them. Germline CDR1 SQVTM, CDR2 ANQGSEA. The CDR3 spells CSVAPGPYGYTF. CDR3 nucleotide sequence: TGCAGCGTTGCGCCGGGCCCCTATGGCTACACCTTC.

This clonotype has just a few counts. V and J are TRBV20-1 and TRBJ1-2, with TRBD1 as a possible D gene (6 bases). Germline V gene lookup returns CDR1 DFQATT and CDR2 SNEGSKA (reference sequence). This CDR3 is built from 12 residues. Trimming took off 0 bases at V and 6 bases at J, with 8 bases between the two ends. In DNA form, the CDR3 reads TGCAGTGCTAGAGATGCAGGGGATGGCTACACCTTC. It translates to CSARDAGDGYTF.

CDR3 loop: CASSPRGTATEAFF. DNA of the CDR3: TGTGCCAGCAGCCCGAGGGGGACAGCAACTGAAGCTTTCTTT. This rearrangement joins TRBV7-2 to TRBJ1-1; TRBD1 aligns across 7 bases. This CDR3 contains 14 residues. Looked up from germline, CDR1 is SGHTA and CDR2 is FQGNSA. J was trimmed by 5 bases and V by 5 bases; bases with no gene match: 8.

This clonotype was counted only a few times. As DNA, the CDR3 is TGTGCCAGCAGTAGGGTCACAGGGGACGGAAACACCATATATTTT. It is translated as CASSRVTGDGNTIYF. V gene TRBV21-1 combines with J gene TRBJ1-3; TRBD1 was called by the table and not checked on the DNA. TRBV21-1 is given as a pseudogene. The CDR3 contains 15 residues.

This clonotype was recorded only once. This chain joins TRBV20-1 and TRBJ2-2; 8 nucleotides match TRBD2. CDR1 and CDR2 from the germline V gene are DFQATT and SNEGSKA (reference sequence). With 7 bases clipped from V and 4 bases from J, the junction kept 5 bases outside the gene matches. The CDR3 extends over 13 amino acids. The CDR3 loop reads CSGGLVGTGELFF. The CDR3 DNA is TGCAGTGGGGGACTAGTTGGCACCGGGGAGCTGTTTTTT.

There are a few counts of this clonotype. This chain links TRBV27 with TRBJ1-5; TRBD1 agrees at 7 bases. Germline V gene data show CDR1 as MNHEY and CDR2 as SMNVEV (reference sequence). V was clipped by 8 bases and J by 2 bases; unmatched bases: 12. The CDR3 covers 16 residues. This chain's CDR3 is CASPQEGGCCNQPQHF. CDR3 in DNA: TGTGCCAGCCCCCAGGAAGGGGGCTGTTGCAATCAGCCCCAGCATTTT.

This chain joins TRBV6-1 and TRBJ1-4; 8 bases match TRBD1. V gave up 0 bases and J gave up 2 bases; unmatched junction bases: 5. From germline, CDR1 is MNHNS and CDR2 SASEGT. The CDR3 length is 17 residues. CDR3 nucleotides: TGTGCCAGCAGTGAAGCCCCAGGGGGCGGGACTAATGAAAAACTGTTTTTT. Its translation is CASSEAPGGGTNEKLFF.

The gene calls are TRBV6-1 and TRBJ2-3, with D possibly matching TRBD2 (6 bases). Germline CDR1 is MNHNS and CDR2 is SASEGT. The length of the CDR3 is 15 residues. The V and J ends lost 4 bases and 4 bases respectively, with 15 bases between them. DNA of the CDR3: TGTGCCAGCAGTGGATCCGGAGGGTGGGCAGATACGCAGTATTTT. Protein: CASSGSGGWADTQYF.

The chain recombines TRBV11-2 with TRBJ2-1; 7 bases match TRBD2. The J call is uncertain, as TRBJ2-7 better fits the DNA end. The CDR3 is 13 amino acids. CDR1 and CDR2 (germline): SGHAT, FQNNGV. CDR3 in amino acids: CASRGGIYNEQYF. The CDR3, as DNA: TGTGCCAGCAGGGGGGGGATATACAATGAGCAGTACTTC.

This chain connects TRBV10-1 to TRBJ1-1, with TRBD1 identical over 8 bases. From germline, CDR1 is WNHNN and CDR2 SYGVQD (reference sequence). The length of the CDR3 is 18 residues. Trimming took 6 bases from V and 1 from J; bases not matched to a gene: 16. CDR3 amino acids: CASSGVTRTGYGNTEAFF. The CDR3, as DNA: TGCGCCAGCAGCGGAGTCACACGGACAGGGTACGGGAACACTGAAGCTTTCTTT.

The chain recombines TRBV5-1 with TRBJ2-1, with 12 bases matching TRBD2. CDR1 and CDR2 (germline): SGHRS, YFSETQ. This CDR3 spans 15 amino acids. Trimming removed 3 bases from V and 12 bases from J; junction bases left unmatched: 10. CDR3 DNA sequence: TGCGCCAGCAGCTCTCTAGCGGGGGGGCAACATGGGCAGTTCTTC. Its translation: CASSSLAGGQHGQFF.

V is TRBV20-1 and J is TRBJ1-2; TRBD1 matches 8 bases. The junction had 10 bases not matched to a gene; V was cut back by 7 bases and J by 3 bases. This CDR3 spans 14 amino acids. CDR1 and CDR2 (germline): DFQATT, SNEGSKA (reference sequence). This chain's CDR3 is CSVPDRERDYGYTF. As DNA, the CDR3 is TGCAGTGTCCCGGACAGGGAGAGGGACTATGGCTACACCTTC.

The V and J genes are TRBV11-2 and TRBJ2-5, with 8 bases matching TRBD2. The end of the DNA aligns better with TRBJ2-1, so the J call may be wrong. Germline CDR1 is SGHAT and CDR2 is FQNNGV. The CDR3 spans 19 residues. This CDR3 is CASSPFSARAGVIQETQFF. Written as DNA, the CDR3 is TGTGCCAGCAGCCCTTTCTCCGCACGAGCGGGAGTAATCCAAGAGACCCAGTTCTTC.

The chain recombines TRBV21-1 with TRBJ2-3; TRBD1, as called in the table, went unchecked against the DNA. TRBV21-1 is noted as a pseudogene. The CDR3 contains 18 residues. The CDR3 here is CASSKALGDRGRMNTQYF. DNA of the CDR3: TGTGCCAGCAGCAAAGCCCTCGGGGACAGGGGGCGCATGAATACGCAGTATTTT.

J is TRBJ2-7 and V is TRBV7-9; D may be TRBD2 (7 bases). This CDR3 has 14 amino acids. Between the trimmed V and J ends, which lost 5 bases and 5 bases, there was a span of 16 bases. Looked up from germline, CDR1 is SEHNR and CDR2 is FQNEAQ (reference sequence). CDR3 nucleotide sequence: TGTGCCAGCAGCATGCGGGGGCCTACCGACGAGCAGTACTTC. This encodes CASSMRGPTDEQYF.

The rearrangement joins TRBV20-1 to TRBJ2-7; D not resolved. V lost 0 bases and J lost 6, with 12 bases in between. CDR3 length: 13 residues. Germline V CDR1 and CDR2: DFQATT, SNEGSKA (reference sequence). The DNA of the CDR3 is TGCAGTGCTAGAGATGCGGCCGTTCCCGAGCAGTACTTC. This sequence encodes CSARDAAVPEQYF.

This clonotype was counted between two and nine times. The chain joins TRBV20-1 to TRBJ1-1, with TRBD1 as a possible D gene (5 bases). The germline V gene encodes CDR1 DFQATT and CDR2 SNEGSKA (reference sequence). This CDR3 is 15 amino acids long. Trimming took 3 bases from V and 1 from J, leaving 15 bases between them. DNA for the CDR3: TGCAGTGCTAGGATCTCTAGCCAGGGGAACACTGAAGCTTTCTTT. Its protein product is CSARISSQGNTEAFF.

This chain connects TRBV11-2 to TRBJ2-1; 8 nucleotides align to TRBD1. In germline, CDR1 is SGHAT, CDR2 FQNNGV. The CDR3 totals 15 residues. The V and J ends lost 5 bases and 5 bases, in that order; junction bases with no gene match: 8. The CDR3 sequence is CASSPPLDRDNEQFF. CDR3 DNA sequence: TGTGCCAGCAGCCCTCCTCTGGACAGGGACAATGAGCAGTTCTTC.

The sample holds a few counts of this clonotype. The V gene is TRBV30, the J gene TRBJ1-1; D not certain. V gave up 5 bases and J gave up 1 base, with 2 bases separating them. The CDR3 totals 10 residues. Germline-derived CDR1 and CDR2 are GTSNPN and SVGIG (reference sequence). In nucleotides, the CDR3 is TGTGCCTGGGGGAACACTGAAGCTTTCTTT. Its protein product is CAWGNTEAFF. The entire variable domain, with the rest obtained from reference TRBV30 and TRBJ1-1, is as follows: SQTIHQWPATLVQPVGSPLSLECTVEGTSNPNLYWYRQAAGRGLQLLFYSVGIGQISSEVPQNLSASRPQDRQFILSSKKLLLSDSGFYLCAWGNTEAFFGQGTRLTVV.

This clonotype was recorded at least ten times. J is TRBJ2-3 and V is TRBV18, with no clear D. This CDR3 region has 13 residues. Per germline, CDR1 KGHSH and CDR2 LQKENI. V was cut by 0 bases and J by 4 bases, with 5 bases left in between. CDR3 sequence reads: CASSPPSSDTQYF. The CDR3 nucleotides are TGTGCCAGCTCACCACCGTCGTCAGATACGCAGTATTTT.

V gene TRBV5-6 combines with J gene TRBJ2-1, with 11 bases identical to TRBD2. This CDR3 has 17 residues. CDR1 and CDR2 (germline): SGHDT, YYEEEE. V dropped 3 bases and J dropped 0; count of bases not matched to a gene: 5. The CDR3 region is CASSYSGRAGSYNEQFF. DNA for the CDR3: TGTGCCAGCAGCTATAGCGGGAGGGCCGGCTCCTACAATGAGCAGTTCTTC.

This clonotype has just a few counts. The CDR3 region is CASSPFPNQPQHF. For the CDR3, the DNA is TGCGCCAGCAGCCCGTTTCCGAATCAGCCCCAGCATTTT. This rearrangement joins TRBV4-1 to TRBJ1-5; D remains unclear. Germline loops: CDR1 MGHRA, CDR2 YSYEKL. The germline V and J ends were trimmed by 4 bases and 4 bases, with 8 bases remaining between them. This CDR3 comprises 13 residues.